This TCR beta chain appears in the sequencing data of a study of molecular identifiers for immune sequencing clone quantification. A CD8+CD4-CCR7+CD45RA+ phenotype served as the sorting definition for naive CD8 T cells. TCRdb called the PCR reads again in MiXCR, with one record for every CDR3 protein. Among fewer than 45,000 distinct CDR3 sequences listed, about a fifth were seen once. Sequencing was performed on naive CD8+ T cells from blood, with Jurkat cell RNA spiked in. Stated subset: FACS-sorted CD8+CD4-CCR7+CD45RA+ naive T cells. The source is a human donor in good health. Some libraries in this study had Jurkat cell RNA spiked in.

The CDR3 DNA is TGTGCCAGCAGCTTAGTAGGGTCAGCAGGCTACGAGCAGTACTTC. It translates to CASSLVGSAGYEQYF. J is TRBJ2-7 and V is TRBV7-9; D remains unclear. The ends were cut back, 1 base at V and 3 bases at J, with 13 bases in the middle. The germline gives CDR1 SEHNR, CDR2 FQNEAQ (reference sequence). The CDR3 totals 15 residues.